This T cell receptor beta chain was sequenced in a study of CD8+ T cells in alopecia areata. RNA was isolated and reverse transcribed to cDNA, the sequencing template. Here immunoSEQ multiplex PCR was the method, and the copy in TCRdb shows in-frame clones only, minus some. Of roughly 35,000 clones listed, roughly half are singletons. Alopecia areata patients gave lesional scalp punch biopsies and peripheral blood samples. The study's findings and limits: Tissue-resident alphabeta T cells belonging to normal skin likewise get sequenced within scalp specimens. Higher clonality and more expanded CD8+ clones appeared in lesional than normal scalp. Clarity of TCR sharing across patients fell short of that in mice, possibly HLA-related.

The CDR3 runs to 16 residues. This clone was recorded a few times. The antigen remains undetermined. The clonotype was recovered from a human donor with alopecia areata. V and J are TRBV21-1 and TRBJ2-1; the D call in the table, TRBD1, was not verified against the DNA. TRBV21-1 has pseudogene status. The sample comprised NKG2D-high CD8+ T cells sorted from blood. This chain's CDR3 is CASSMSTGGLTDEQFF. The CDR3, as DNA: TGTGCCAGCAGCATGTCGACAGGGGGCCTTACGGATGAGCAGTTCTTC.